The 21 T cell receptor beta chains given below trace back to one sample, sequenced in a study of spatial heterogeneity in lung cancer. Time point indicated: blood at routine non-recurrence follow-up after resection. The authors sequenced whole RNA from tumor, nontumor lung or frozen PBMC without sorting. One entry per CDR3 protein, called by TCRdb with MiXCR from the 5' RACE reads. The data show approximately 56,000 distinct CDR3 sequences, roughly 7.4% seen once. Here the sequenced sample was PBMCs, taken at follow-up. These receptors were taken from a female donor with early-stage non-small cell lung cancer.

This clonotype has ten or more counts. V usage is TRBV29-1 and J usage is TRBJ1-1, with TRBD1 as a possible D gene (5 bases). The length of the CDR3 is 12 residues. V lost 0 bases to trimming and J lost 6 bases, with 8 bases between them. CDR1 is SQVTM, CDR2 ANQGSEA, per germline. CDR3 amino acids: CSVEDLGPEAFF. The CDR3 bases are TGCAGCGTTGAAGATCTGGGGCCTGAAGCTTTCTTT.

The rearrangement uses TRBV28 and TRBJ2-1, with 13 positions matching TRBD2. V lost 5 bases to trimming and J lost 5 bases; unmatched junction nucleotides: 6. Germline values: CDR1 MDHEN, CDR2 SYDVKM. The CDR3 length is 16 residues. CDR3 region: CASSPLLAGGHNEQFF. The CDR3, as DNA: TGTGCCAGCAGTCCCCTACTAGCGGGGGGGCACAATGAGCAGTTCTTC. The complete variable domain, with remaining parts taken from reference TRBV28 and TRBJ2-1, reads DVKVTQSSRYLVKRTGEKVFLECVQDMDHENMFWYRQDPGLGLRLIYFSYDVKMKEKGDIPEGYSVSREKKERFSLILESASTNQTSMYLCASSPLLAGGHNEQFFGPGTRLTVL.

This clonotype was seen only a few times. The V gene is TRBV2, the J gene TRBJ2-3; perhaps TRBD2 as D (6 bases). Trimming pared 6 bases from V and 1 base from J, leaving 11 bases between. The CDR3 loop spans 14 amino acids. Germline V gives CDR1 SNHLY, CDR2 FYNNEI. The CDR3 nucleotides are TGTGCCAGCAGACCGGGGGATCGCACAGATACGCAGTATTTT. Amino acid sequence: CASRPGDRTDTQYF.

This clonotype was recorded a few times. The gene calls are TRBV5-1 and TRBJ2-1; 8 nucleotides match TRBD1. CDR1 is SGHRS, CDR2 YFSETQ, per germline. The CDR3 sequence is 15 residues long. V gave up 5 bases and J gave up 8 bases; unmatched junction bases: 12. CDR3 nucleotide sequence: TGCGCCAGCAGTCAGGGGGCCCCCTCTGGGGATGAGCAGTTCTTC. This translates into CASSQGAPSGDEQFF.

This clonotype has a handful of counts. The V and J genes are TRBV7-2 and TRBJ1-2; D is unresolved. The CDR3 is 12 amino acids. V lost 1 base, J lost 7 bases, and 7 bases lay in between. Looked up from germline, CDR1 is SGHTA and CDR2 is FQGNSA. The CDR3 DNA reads TGTGCCAGCAGCTTAGGGGTCTCTGGCTACACCTTC. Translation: CASSLGVSGYTF.

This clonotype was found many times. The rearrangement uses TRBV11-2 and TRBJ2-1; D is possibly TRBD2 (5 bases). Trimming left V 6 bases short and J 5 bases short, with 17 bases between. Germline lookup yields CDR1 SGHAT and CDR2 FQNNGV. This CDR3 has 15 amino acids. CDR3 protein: CASRLPGRGNNEQFF. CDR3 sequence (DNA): TGTGCCAGCAGACTGCCCGGACGAGGGAACAATGAGCAGTTCTTC. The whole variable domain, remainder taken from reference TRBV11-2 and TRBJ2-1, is EAGVAQSPRYKIIEKRQSVAFWCNPISGHATLYWYQQILGQGPKLLIQFQNNGVVDDSQLPKDRFSAERLKGVDSTLKIQPAKLEDSAVYLCASRLPGRGNNEQFFGPGTRLTVL.

The CDR3 spells CASSPRLAGDGTDTQYF. The CDR3 DNA is TGTGCCAGCAGTCCTAGACTAGCGGGGGACGGCACAGATACGCAGTATTTT. The V gene is TRBV6-6, the J gene TRBJ2-3; 12 bases map to TRBD2. The V gene's germline CDR1 is MNHNY and CDR2 SVGAGI (reference sequence). V trimming: 5 bases; J trimming: 1 base; junction bases outside the gene matches: 7. The CDR3 totals 17 residues.

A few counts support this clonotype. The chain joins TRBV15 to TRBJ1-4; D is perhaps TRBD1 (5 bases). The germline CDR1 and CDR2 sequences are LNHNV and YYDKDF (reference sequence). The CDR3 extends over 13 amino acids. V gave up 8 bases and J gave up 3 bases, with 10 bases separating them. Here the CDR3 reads CATRGVANEKLFF. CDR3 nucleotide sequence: TGTGCCACCCGGGGGGTAGCTAATGAAAAACTGTTTTTT. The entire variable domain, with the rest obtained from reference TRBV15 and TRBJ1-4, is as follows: DAMVIQNPRYQVTQFGKPVTLSCSQTLNHNVMYWYQQKSSQAPKLLFHYYDKDFNNEADTPDNFQSRRPNTSFCFLDIRSPGLGDTAMYLCATRGVANEKLFFGSGTQLSVL.

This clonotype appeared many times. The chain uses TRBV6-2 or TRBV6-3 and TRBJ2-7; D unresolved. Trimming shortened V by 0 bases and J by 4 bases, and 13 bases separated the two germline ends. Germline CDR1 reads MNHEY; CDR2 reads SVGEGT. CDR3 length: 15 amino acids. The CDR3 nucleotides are TGTGCCAGCAGTTACTCGGTGCCCTCCCTTTACGAGCAGTACTTC. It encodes CASSYSVPSLYEQYF.

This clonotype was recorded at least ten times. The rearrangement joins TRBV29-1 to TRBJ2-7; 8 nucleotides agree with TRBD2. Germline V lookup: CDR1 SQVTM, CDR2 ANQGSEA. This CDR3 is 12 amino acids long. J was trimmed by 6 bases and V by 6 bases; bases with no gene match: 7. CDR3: CSVRGGRSEQYF. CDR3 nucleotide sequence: TGCAGCGTACGGGGGGGCAGATCCGAGCAGTACTTC.

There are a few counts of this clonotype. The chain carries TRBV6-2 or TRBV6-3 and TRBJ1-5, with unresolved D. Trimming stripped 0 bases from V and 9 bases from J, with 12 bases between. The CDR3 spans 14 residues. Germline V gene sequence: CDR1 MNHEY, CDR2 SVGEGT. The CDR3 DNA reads TGTGCCAGCAGTTACTCGGCAGGCCATGGGCCCCAGCATTTT. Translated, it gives CASSYSAGHGPQHF.

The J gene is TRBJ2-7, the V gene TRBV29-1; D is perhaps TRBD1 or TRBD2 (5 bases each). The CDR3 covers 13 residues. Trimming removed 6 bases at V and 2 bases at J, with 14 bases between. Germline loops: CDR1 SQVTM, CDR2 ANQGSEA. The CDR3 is CSVTGLRPYEQYF. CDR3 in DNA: TGCAGCGTGACGGGGCTGCGTCCCTACGAGCAGTACTTC.

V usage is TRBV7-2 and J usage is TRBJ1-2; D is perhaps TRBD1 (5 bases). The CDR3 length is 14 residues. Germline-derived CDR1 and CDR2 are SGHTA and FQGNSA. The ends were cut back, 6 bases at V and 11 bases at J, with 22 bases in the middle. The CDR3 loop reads CASSLGLGDGGYTF. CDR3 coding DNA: TGTGCCAGCAGTCTCGGGCTAGGTGATGGGGGTTACACCTTC.

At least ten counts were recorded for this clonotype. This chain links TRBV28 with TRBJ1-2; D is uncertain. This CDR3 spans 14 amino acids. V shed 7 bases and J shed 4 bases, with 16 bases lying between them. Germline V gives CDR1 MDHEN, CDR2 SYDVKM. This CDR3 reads CASIAPGSFYGYTF. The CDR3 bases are TGTGCCAGCATCGCCCCGGGGTCCTTCTATGGCTACACCTTC.

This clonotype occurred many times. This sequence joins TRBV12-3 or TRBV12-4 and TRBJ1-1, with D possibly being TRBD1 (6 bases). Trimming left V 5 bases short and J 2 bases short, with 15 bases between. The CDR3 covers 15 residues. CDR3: CASSPRGGLNTEAFF. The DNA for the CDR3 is TGTGCCAGCAGTCCACGGGGGGGGCTAAACACTGAAGCTTTCTTT.

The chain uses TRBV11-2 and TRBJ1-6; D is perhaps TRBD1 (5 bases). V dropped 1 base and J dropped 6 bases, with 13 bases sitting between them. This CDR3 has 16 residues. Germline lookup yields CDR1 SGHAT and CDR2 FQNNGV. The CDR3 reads CASSLVSGTANSPLHF. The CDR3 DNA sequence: TGTGCCAGCAGCTTAGTCAGTGGGACGGCTAATTCACCCCTCCACTTT.

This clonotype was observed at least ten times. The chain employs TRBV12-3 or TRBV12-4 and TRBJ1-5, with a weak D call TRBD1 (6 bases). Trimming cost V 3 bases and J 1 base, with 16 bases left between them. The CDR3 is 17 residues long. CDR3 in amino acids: CASSFGGPLASNQPQHF. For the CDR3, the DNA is TGTGCCAGCAGTTTTGGGGGGCCCTTGGCGAGCAATCAGCCCCAGCATTTT.

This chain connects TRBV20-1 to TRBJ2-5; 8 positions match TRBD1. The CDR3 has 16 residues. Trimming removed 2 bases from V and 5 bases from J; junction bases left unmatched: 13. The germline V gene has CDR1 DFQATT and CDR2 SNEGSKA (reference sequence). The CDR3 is CSARNGDRTTPETQYF. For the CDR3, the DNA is TGCAGTGCTAGAAATGGGGACAGGACAACCCCGGAGACCCAGTACTTC.

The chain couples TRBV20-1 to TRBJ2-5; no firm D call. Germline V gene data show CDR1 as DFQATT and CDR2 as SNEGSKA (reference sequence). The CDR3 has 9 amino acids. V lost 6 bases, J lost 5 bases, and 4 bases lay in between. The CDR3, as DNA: TGCAGTGCCAGGGAGACCCAGTACTTC. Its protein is CSARETQYF.

CDR3 in amino acids: CASSQSPGQGTDTQYF. The DNA for the CDR3 is TGCGCCAGCAGTCAATCGCCGGGACAGGGCACAGATACGCAGTATTTT. The chain recombines TRBV23-1 with TRBJ2-3; 8 bases fit TRBD1. TRBV23-1 is assigned to the ORF class and has an uncertain function. V shed 0 bases and J 1 base; nucleotides not matched to a gene: 3. The CDR3 runs to 16 residues.

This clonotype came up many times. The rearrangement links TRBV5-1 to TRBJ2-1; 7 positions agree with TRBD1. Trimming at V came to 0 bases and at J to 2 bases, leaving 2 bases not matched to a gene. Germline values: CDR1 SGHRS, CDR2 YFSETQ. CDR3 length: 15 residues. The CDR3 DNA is TGCGCCAGCAGCTTGGCCCAGGGGGCCTACAATGAGCAGTTCTTC. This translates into CASSLAQGAYNEQFF.